Below are 15 T cell receptor beta chains sequenced from a single sample in a study of shared clonotypes between healthy human individuals (dated by TCRdb to 2020 to 2022). Library prep was done by the immunoSEQ multiplex PCR assay. This is the immuneACCESS table as TCRdb keeps it, with only in-frame sequences that have V and J called. A part of the clones is gone; compared with another copy, unresolved V genes explain less than half, and the rest is unexplained. The sample table contains around 750,000 clones; only one count was recorded for less than 85% of them. The ten largest clonotypes hold approximately 1.8% of the sample. Sequencing was performed on memory CD4+ T cells sorted from blood. Per the publication, the cell subset or site label means: CD45RA-negative fraction. The receptors come from a woman in her twenties or thirties in good health.

This clone was detected once. As DNA, the CDR3 is TGTGCCAGTAGTATATTAAGTACATTAAACACCGGGGAGCTGTTTTTT. Protein: CASSILSTLNTGELFF. J is TRBJ2-2 and V is TRBV19, with D unresolved. Germline lookup yields CDR1 LNHDA and CDR2 SQIVND (reference sequence). The CDR3 extends over 16 amino acids. Deletions cut 2 bases from V and 2 bases from J, with 12 bases between.

This clone turned up a few times. The genes are TRBV7-9 and TRBJ1-1; D is undetermined. V gave up 3 bases and J gave up 0 bases, with 8 bases separating them. CDR1 and CDR2 (germline): SEHNR, FQNEAQ (reference sequence). The CDR3 runs 14 residues. The CDR3 protein is CASSLDLMNTEAFF. CDR3 coding DNA: TGTGCCAGCAGCTTGGATCTAATGAACACTGAAGCTTTCTTT.

The gene calls are TRBV2 and TRBJ1-5; 7 bases fit TRBD1. CDR1 is SNHLY and CDR2 is FYNNEI in the germline V gene. The V segment lost 7 bases and the J segment 5 bases; nucleotides outside the gene matches: 5. The CDR3 spans 13 residues. CDR3 DNA sequence: TGTGCCAGCAACGCAGGGGGGGATCAGCCCCAGCATTTT. Translated: CASNAGGDQPQHF.

This clone was counted at least ten times. This same CDR3 is encoded by further DNA sequences in the sample. The chain joins TRBV20-1 to TRBJ2-7, with D perhaps matching TRBD1 (5 bases). The V and J ends lost 6 bases and 2 bases respectively, with 5 bases between them. CDR1 DFQATT and CDR2 SNEGSKA come from the germline V gene (reference sequence). The CDR3 consists of 10 residues. CDR3 sequence: CSAGPYEQYF. DNA of the CDR3: TGCAGTGCGGGGCCCTACGAGCAGTACTTC.

This clone was detected once. The genes are TRBV12-1 and TRBJ2-7; the table's D call of TRBD2 was not tested on the DNA. TRBV12-1 is noted as a pseudogene. This CDR3 spans 17 amino acids. For the CDR3, the DNA is TGTGCCAGCAGTAGGAACCATCCTAGCGGGGACTCCTACGAGCAGTACTTC. Translated, it gives CASSRNHPSGDSYEQYF.

This rearrangement joins TRBV4-1 to TRBJ2-2; a possible D gene is TRBD2 (7 bases). Germline CDR1 MGHRA, CDR2 YSYEKL. V was pared by 3 bases and J by 5 bases, with 10 bases between. The length of the CDR3 is 14 residues. The CDR3: CASSHGGRTGELFF. The DNA of the CDR3 is TGCGCCAGCAGCCACGGGGGGCGGACCGGGGAGCTGTTTTTT.

The chain couples TRBV7-9 to TRBJ2-3; D is undetermined. V lost 2 bases to trimming and J lost 4 bases, with 10 bases between them. CDR3 size: 14 residues. Germline CDR1 and CDR2: SEHNR and FQNEAQ (reference sequence). The CDR3 nucleotides read TGTGCCAGCAGCTTAAGTTCGTGGGCAGATACGCAGTATTTT. Translation gives CASSLSSWADTQYF.

This clone occurred once. The chain has TRBV28 and TRBJ2-7, with D perhaps matching TRBD2 (5 bases). V was pared by 7 bases and J by 5 bases, with 18 bases between. The germline gives CDR1 MDHEN, CDR2 SYDVKM. The CDR3 loop spans 14 amino acids. CDR3 in DNA: TGTGCCAGCATAAGCGGAGCCCCTCTGAACGAGCAGTACTTC. As protein: CASISGAPLNEQYF. Full variable domain (rest looked up from reference TRBV28 and TRBJ2-7): DVKVTQSSRYLVKRTGEKVFLECVQDMDHENMFWYRQDPGLGLRLIYFSYDVKMKEKGDIPEGYSVSREKKERFSLILESASTNQTSMYLCASISGAPLNEQYFGPGTRLTVT.

The gene calls are TRBV4-1 and TRBJ2-3; TRBD2 matches at 10 bases. Unmatched junction bases numbered 7, after V lost 0 bases and J lost 1 base. The CDR3 is made up of 18 amino acids. In germline, CDR1 is MGHRA, CDR2 YSYEKL. The CDR3 protein is CASSQEGAGGPRTDTQYF. The CDR3, as DNA: TGCGCCAGCAGCCAAGAGGGAGCGGGAGGGCCCCGCACAGATACGCAGTATTTT.

The chain joins TRBV7-6 to TRBJ2-5, with unresolved D. V lost 5 bases to trimming and J lost 5 bases, with 6 bases between them. Germline V gene lookup returns CDR1 SGHVS and CDR2 FNYEAQ. This CDR3 is built from 11 residues. The CDR3 DNA sequence: TGTGCCAGCAGCGCCACCGAGACCCAGTACTTC. This encodes CASSATETQYF.

This clone was recorded only once. The chain employs TRBV6-6 and TRBJ2-7, with D maybe TRBD1 (6 bases). Germline assignment: CDR1 MNHNY and CDR2 SVGAGI (reference sequence). The CDR3 has 14 amino acids. Trimming removed 5 bases at V and 0 bases at J, with 11 bases between. This CDR3 is CASSHQGFSYEQYF. CDR3 in DNA: TGTGCCAGCAGTCACCAGGGGTTCTCCTACGAGCAGTACTTC.

This clone was counted between two and nine times. V gene TRBV18 combines with J gene TRBJ1-5; D may be TRBD1 (6 bases). This CDR3 spans 13 amino acids. The V gene lost 4 bases and the J gene lost 5 bases, with 9 bases spanning the gap. Germline CDR1 reads KGHSH; CDR2 reads LQKENI. CDR3 residues: CASSQGVDQPQHF. DNA for the CDR3: TGTGCCAGCTCACAGGGGGTGGATCAGCCCCAGCATTTT.

J is TRBJ2-5 and V is TRBV19; 9 positions match TRBD2. The CDR3 covers 15 residues. V lost 5 bases to trimming and J lost 1 base; unmatched junction nucleotides: 5. CDR1 and CDR2 (germline): LNHDA, SQIVND (reference sequence). This CDR3 reads CASSSSTSGQETQYF. In nucleotides, the CDR3 is TGTGCCAGTAGTTCCTCGACTAGCGGCCAAGAGACCCAGTACTTC.

CDR3 nucleotide sequence: TGTGCCAGCAGCTTGGCCGGACTAGCAAGAGATACGCAGTATTTT. Translated, it gives CASSLAGLARDTQYF. The chain combines TRBV5-4 with TRBJ2-3, with TRBD2 identical over 8 bases. The CDR3 length is 15 residues. With V trimmed by 0 bases and J by 5 bases, 5 bases remained unmatched. Germline lookup yields CDR1 SGHNT and CDR2 YYREEE (reference sequence).

The chain uses TRBV7-2 and TRBJ2-3; D is ambiguous. CDR3 length: 16 residues. CDR1 and CDR2 from the germline V gene are SGHTA and FQGNSA. V was clipped by 5 bases and J by 0 bases, with 15 bases between them. CDR3 DNA sequence: TGTGCCAGCAGCCAAGATGGCATCCAGAGCACAGATACGCAGTATTTT. Translated: CASSQDGIQSTDTQYF.